Listed here are 25 T cell receptor beta chains from one sample, sequenced in a study of T cells in Graves' hyperthyroidism and ophthalmopathy. Amplification targeted TCR beta CDR3 regions from RNA transcripts. The primer set for the first-round RT-PCR of the TCR CDR3 was HTBI. MiXCR, applied by TCRdb to the multiplex PCR reads, yields one record per CDR3 protein. The sample shows fewer than 450,000 distinct CDR3 sequences, roughly 17% of them seen only once. Source material: blood. The origin of the receptors is a young woman with Graves' hyperthyroidism that later progressed to Graves' ophthalmopathy.

This clonotype has a handful of counts. The genes are TRBV7-9 and TRBJ1-4; 8 nucleotides agree with TRBD1. The CDR3 is 14 amino acids. J gave up 7 bases and V 5 bases, and 6 bases lay outside the gene matches. Germline V gives CDR1 SEHNR, CDR2 FQNEAQ (reference sequence). CDR3 in DNA: TGTGCCAGCAGCGGTGACAGGGGTGTTGAAAAACTGTTTTTT. Translated, it gives CASSGDRGVEKLFF.

The V call is TRBV27, the J call TRBJ2-2, with D perhaps given as TRBD1 or TRBD2 (6 bases each). Trimming took 5 bases from V and 4 from J, leaving 17 bases between them. The CDR3 totals 16 residues. Germline loops: CDR1 MNHEY, CDR2 SMNVEV (reference sequence). The chain's CDR3 is CASSLLWGATTGELFF. In nucleotides, the CDR3 is TGTGCCAGCAGTCTCTTATGGGGGGCGACCACCGGGGAGCTGTTTTTT.

This clonotype was seen ten or more times. The chain employs TRBV2 and TRBJ2-7, with D perhaps matching TRBD2 (6 bases). There are 18 residues in the CDR3. Germline loops: CDR1 SNHLY, CDR2 FYNNEI. V was clipped by 3 bases and J by 2 bases, with 23 bases between them. The CDR3 bases are TGTGCCAGCAGTGATTTTGTCGGTTCCAGCGGGCCAACCTACGAGCAGTACTTC. Translated: CASSDFVGSSGPTYEQYF.

This clonotype was observed at least ten times. This chain connects TRBV28 to TRBJ2-2, with 7 positions matching TRBD2. This CDR3 comprises 17 residues. After removal of 8 bases from V and 3 bases from J, the junction contained 15 bases not matched to a gene. Germline V CDR1 and CDR2: MDHEN, SYDVKM. The CDR3 bases are TGTGCCAGCGTATCGCCTTCCCCTAGCGGTGACACCGGGGAGCTGTTTTTT. Translating it yields CASVSPSPSGDTGELFF.

This clonotype was found many times. CDR3 residues: CSATRQGLDTQYF. In nucleotides, the CDR3 is TGCAGTGCTACGAGACAGGGATTGGATACGCAGTATTTT. The V call is TRBV20-1, the J call TRBJ2-3; 7 nucleotides match TRBD1. The germline gives CDR1 DFQATT, CDR2 SNEGSKA (reference sequence). V was pared by 4 bases and J by 6 bases, with 7 bases of the junction left unmatched. The CDR3 sequence is 13 residues long.

This clonotype was detected ten times or more. The chain is built from TRBV6-5 and TRBJ2-3; 12 bases match TRBD2. CDR3 length equals 16 residues. The V segment lost 2 bases and the J segment 5 bases; nucleotides outside the gene matches: 5. Per the germline V gene, CDR1 is MNHEY and CDR2 is SVGAGI. CDR3 nucleotides: TGTGCCAGCAGTTACCGACTAGCGGGAGTGGGAGATACGCAGTATTTT. Amino acids: CASSYRLAGVGDTQYF.

This clonotype came up many times. J is TRBJ2-2 and V is TRBV3-1; possibly TRBD2 for D (6 bases). The V end was cut by 2 bases, the J end by 1 base, with 14 bases between. CDR3 length equals 17 residues. Per germline, CDR1 LGHDT and CDR2 YNNKEL (reference sequence). CDR3 amino acids: CASSQPLGTLNTGELFF. The CDR3 nucleotides are TGTGCCAGCAGCCAACCCCTCGGGACTTTGAACACCGGGGAGCTGTTTTTT.

This clonotype was counted only a few times. The V call is TRBV19, the J call TRBJ1-1; perhaps TRBD1 as D (6 bases). The V end lost 3 bases, the J end lost 2 bases, and 16 bases lay between the germline ends. The germline V gene encodes CDR1 LNHDA and CDR2 SQIVND (reference sequence). CDR3 size: 16 residues. The CDR3, as DNA: TGTGCCAGTAGTATCTGGGGGGCGAGGTACAACACTGAAGCTTTCTTT. This sequence encodes CASSIWGARYNTEAFF. The full variable domain, with the rest looked up from reference TRBV19 and TRBJ1-1, is DGGITQSPKYLFRKEGQNVTLSCEQNLNHDAMYWYRQDPGQGLRLIYYSQIVNDFQKGDIAEGYSVSREKKESFPLTVTSAQKNPTAFYLCASSIWGARYNTEAFFGQGTRLTVV.

This clonotype has just a few counts. This chain connects TRBV13 to TRBJ1-2; D is uncertain. The CDR3 sequence is 14 residues long. V was shortened by 3 bases and J by 4 bases, with 12 bases between the two germline ends. Per the germline V gene, CDR1 is PRHDT and CDR2 is FYEKMQ (reference sequence). This chain's CDR3 is CASSFLGSGYGYTF. CDR3 DNA: TGTGCCAGCAGCTTTTTGGGGAGTGGCTATGGCTACACCTTC.

The chain joins TRBV19 to TRBJ2-7; 7 bases are a match to TRBD2. CDR3 length equals 15 residues. Trimming cost V 3 bases and J 4 bases; bases outside gene matches: 9. Germline CDR1 LNHDA, CDR2 SQIVND (reference sequence). The CDR3, as DNA: TGTGCCAGTAGTATGTACTGGGGGGGGACTTACGAGCAGTACTTC. This sequence encodes CASSMYWGGTYEQYF.

This clonotype has at least ten counts. The chain joins TRBV7-9 to TRBJ2-1; a weak D match, TRBD2 (6 bases). The CDR3 is 15 residues long. V was clipped by 10 bases and J by 0 bases, with 16 bases between them. Germline V gives CDR1 SEHNR, CDR2 FQNEAQ (reference sequence). For the CDR3, the DNA is TGTGCCACCCTCTCGGGAGAGAGCTCCTACAATGAGCAGTTCTTC. It is translated as CATLSGESSYNEQFF.

In this sample, this clonotype turned up many times. V usage is TRBV9 and J usage is TRBJ2-7; D is possibly TRBD1 (6 bases). Germline V gives CDR1 SGDLS, CDR2 YYNGEE. This CDR3 contains 17 residues. Trimming shortened V by 4 bases and J by 3 bases, and 23 bases separated the two germline ends. The CDR3 coding sequence is TGTGCCAGCAGCCCTTCCCCTCACAGGGTCGGTTACTACGAGCAGTACTTC. This encodes CASSPSPHRVGYYEQYF.

In its sample, this clonotype was seen many times. The rearrangement uses TRBV5-1 and TRBJ2-7; unclear D gene. V gave up 0 bases and J gave up 4 bases, with 8 bases separating them. Germline CDR1 reads SGHRS; CDR2 reads YFSETQ. The CDR3 loop spans 13 amino acids. The CDR3 sequence is CASSLAEKYEQYF. In nucleotides, the CDR3 is TGCGCCAGCAGCTTGGCGGAGAAGTACGAGCAGTACTTC.

J is TRBJ1-2 and V is TRBV5-1; D is undetermined. Germline loops: CDR1 SGHRS, CDR2 YFSETQ. V dropped 0 bases and J dropped 4 bases, with 16 bases sitting between them. There are 16 residues in the CDR3. The chain's CDR3 is CASSLVYGNSLYGYTF. CDR3 bases: TGCGCCAGCAGCTTGGTGTACGGGAATTCGCTCTATGGCTACACCTTC.

About this clonotype itself: A much larger clonotype is one base distant, so this may be a read error. The CDR3 spells CASSLGSRKTEAFF. The CDR3, as DNA: TGCGCCAGCAGCTTAGGGAGTCGGAAGACTGAAGCTTTCTTT. This chain links TRBV5-1 with TRBJ1-1; no clear D gene. Trimming removed 2 bases at V and 5 bases at J, with 13 bases between. This CDR3 has 14 amino acids. Per the germline V gene, CDR1 is SGHRS and CDR2 is YFSETQ.

The genes are TRBV9 and TRBJ2-7; D gene unclear. The CDR3 loop spans 14 amino acids. V lost 0 bases to trimming and J lost 6 bases, with 13 bases between them. Germline V CDR1 and CDR2: SGDLS, YYNGEE. Here the CDR3 DNA reads TGTGCCAGCAGCGTAGTCGAGAGGTCGAGCGAGCAGTACTTC. This encodes CASSVVERSSEQYF.

Many counts were recorded for this clonotype. V gene TRBV2 combines with J gene TRBJ2-2; 10 bases fit TRBD2. CDR1 is SNHLY, CDR2 FYNNEI, per germline. There are 17 residues in the CDR3. Germline trimming cut 1 base from V and 6 bases from J; bases unmatched to any gene: 8. The CDR3 DNA follows: TGTGCCAGCAGTGAAGGGGGGCTAGCGGGAGTTCCCGGGGAGCTGTTTTTT. It codes for CASSEGGLAGVPGELFF.

J is TRBJ2-2 and V is TRBV27, with 9 bases that match TRBD1. Looked up from germline, CDR1 is MNHEY and CDR2 is SMNVEV (reference sequence). Losses at the gene ends were 5 bases for V and 3 bases for J; bases not matched to a gene: 7. The CDR3 spans 16 residues. CDR3 sequence (DNA): TGTGCCAGCAGTCCGGGGACAGGGATGGACACCGGGGAGCTGTTTTTT. Encoded protein: CASSPGTGMDTGELFF.

As to this clonotype: A much larger clone lies a single base off, so this may be a read error. The chain couples TRBV3-1 to TRBJ2-1, with 7 positions matching TRBD2. V was clipped by 0 bases and J by 7 bases; unmatched bases: 15. This CDR3 is 18 amino acids long. Germline V lookup: CDR1 LGHDT, CDR2 YNNKEL (reference sequence). DNA for the CDR3: TGTGCCAGCAGCCAAGAGCAACGTTGGCGGGGGATTATGAATGAGCAGTTCTTC. It encodes CASSQEQRWRGIMNEQFF.

This clonotype has ten or more counts. The chain joins TRBV7-2 to TRBJ2-1; 8 bases align to TRBD1. Germline trimming cut 7 bases from V and 7 bases from J; bases unmatched to any gene: 9. From germline, CDR1 is SGHTA and CDR2 FQGNSA. The CDR3 totals 14 residues. CDR3 DNA: TGTGCCAGCAACGGACAGGGTAAGTGGAATGAGCAGTTCTTC. Its translation is CASNGQGKWNEQFF.

The V gene is TRBV20-1, the J gene TRBJ1-1; 7 positions agree with TRBD1. J was trimmed by 5 bases and V by 4 bases; bases with no gene match: 19. Germline CDR1 is DFQATT and CDR2 is SNEGSKA (reference sequence). This CDR3 region has 17 residues. The CDR3 nucleotides are TGCAGTGCTACCGAGGCGAAACCAGACAGGGTTTGGACTGAAGCTTTCTTT. It translates to CSATEAKPDRVWTEAFF.

This clonotype has a handful of counts. V is TRBV18 and J is TRBJ1-5; the D gene is possibly TRBD1 (5 bases). V was shortened by 3 bases and J by 4 bases, with 10 bases between the two germline ends. The CDR3 is made up of 14 amino acids. Germline V gene lookup returns CDR1 KGHSH and CDR2 LQKENI. In DNA form, the CDR3 reads TGTGCCAGCTCACCGACAGTCGATAATCAGCCCCAGCATTTT. Its translation: CASSPTVDNQPQHF.

This clonotype has a count of ten or more. The genes are TRBV28 and TRBJ1-5; no clear D gene. The V end was cut by 5 bases, the J end by 7 bases, with 12 bases between. Germline assignment: CDR1 MDHEN and CDR2 SYDVKM. The CDR3 extends over 13 amino acids. CDR3 in DNA: TGTGCCAGCAGTCGAGAAAATATGCAGCCCCAGCATTTT. Its translation: CASSRENMQPQHF.

This clonotype was counted a few times. This chain links TRBV6-1 with TRBJ2-1; 13 bases map to TRBD2. From germline, CDR1 is MNHNS and CDR2 SASEGT. The CDR3 is made up of 15 amino acids. V trimming: 5 bases; J trimming: 15 bases; junction bases outside the gene matches: 13. CDR3 residues: CASSSSTSGRRIGFF. In DNA form, the CDR3 reads TGTGCCAGCAGTTCGTCGACTAGCGGGAGGCGCATAGGGTTCTTC.

This clonotype was seen ten or more times. The chain employs TRBV28 and TRBJ2-1, with 7 bases fitting TRBD2. Germline assignment: CDR1 MDHEN and CDR2 SYDVKM. This CDR3 has 15 amino acids. The V segment lost 3 bases and the J segment 5 bases; nucleotides outside the gene matches: 7. CDR3 amino acids: CASSFGLGGNNEQFF. CDR3 sequence (DNA): TGTGCCAGCAGTTTTGGACTAGGTGGGAACAATGAGCAGTTCTTC.